These T cell receptor beta chains were read from a single sample in a study of T cells in Graves' hyperthyroidism and ophthalmopathy. TCRdb passed the multiplex PCR reads through MiXCR, listing each CDR3 protein once. The sample shows under 65,000 distinct CDR3 sequences, 53% of them seen only once. The sample comprised blood. The receptors were sampled from a woman aged 60-75 years with Graves' ophthalmopathy. Each CDR3 is given without its conserved first and last residue.

V gene	J gene	CDR3 protein
TRBV5-4	TRBJ2-7	ASSLDLGQRDLEQY
TRBV5-5	TRBJ2-5	ASSLALAGGQETQY
TRBV6-2/TRBV6-3	TRBJ2-5	ASRPRGVQETQY
TRBV29-1	TRBJ2-7	SVEGKKRVPSYEQY
TRBV24-1	TRBJ2-7	ATSPAGQGNEQY
TRBV4-2	TRBJ1-2	ASSQAMTDYGYT
TRBV19	TRBJ1-5	ASSAAGTGGMRNQPQH
TRBV20-1	TRBJ2-7	SARGGQGYEQY
TRBV6-7	TRBJ2-7	ASSYSSSGYEQY
TRBV6-1	TRBJ1-1	ASSEEGGTGWDTETF
TRBV11-2	TRBJ1-5	ASSTGQGKSQPQH
TRBV7-2	TRBJ2-3	ASSPKLTQY
TRBV7-6	TRBJ2-2	ASSRQVKTGELF
TRBV13	TRBJ1-1	ASSLGWDTEAF
TRBV2	TRBJ2-1	ATPGAGSQF
TRBV30	TRBJ2-1	AWRRDRWNEQF
TRBV7-2	TRBJ2-3	ASTLSSGRVDTQY
TRBV4-1	TRBJ2-3	ASSQATDTQY
TRBV29-1	TRBJ1-1	SVGGQFEAF
TRBV11-2	TRBJ2-2	AGSLGARELF
TRBV10-3	TRBJ2-3	AISESAGLAADTQY
TRBV19	TRBJ2-3	ASKRQAPGADTQY
TRBV15	TRBJ1-1	ATSRSRLQTEAF
TRBV9	TRBJ2-2	ASSVSGQGVTGELF
TRBV5-1	TRBJ2-7	ASSLTRGRAYEQY
TRBV11-3	TRBJ2-2	ASSSTRTANTGELF
TRBV7-8	TRBJ2-1	AGTGSTTSSGIFGEQF
TRBV9	TRBJ1-1	ASSRDRGKAF
TRBV7-3	TRBJ2-1	AISSVAEREQF
TRBV10-3	TRBJ2-7	AIGGTGMPGEQY
TRBV5-1	TRBJ1-3	ASSLGQGTGNTIY
TRBV5-1	TRBJ1-5	ASSLSGQGYSQPQH
TRBV7-6	TRBJ2-5	ASSLEAGPQETQY
TRBV20-1	TRBJ1-1	SARDLPGRGRLNTEAF
TRBV7-9	TRBJ2-5	ASSSQPLGTEQETQY
TRBV24-1	TRBJ2-3	ATSESGPDTQY
TRBV10-2	TRBJ2-1	ASMGLAGIAGNEQF
TRBV12-3/TRBV12-4	TRBJ1-5	ASSLSEDQPQH
TRBV7-3	TRBJ2-1	ASSWDRGSNEQF
TRBV12-3/TRBV12-4	TRBJ2-7	ANPRRGSNYEQY
TRBV20-1	TRBJ2-2	SAKAGTSGELF
TRBV5-6	TRBJ1-2	ASSLRGLNGYT
TRBV5-4	TRBJ2-3	ASSLVVGGQC
TRBV10-3	TRBJ1-2	AISEQGGDGYT
TRBV20-1	TRBJ2-7	SARDGGGGESYEQY